This T cell receptor beta chain was found in a study of T-cell reconstitution after alpha-beta-depleted transplantation in children. There are many counts of this clonotype. Germline CDR1 is ENHRY and CDR2 is SYGVKD. Trimming removed 8 bases from V and 1 base from J; junction bases left unmatched: 3. The CDR3 is made up of 14 amino acids. A TCRbeta library incorporating unique molecular identifiers was prepared. Using its own MiXCR run on the PCR reads, TCRdb lists one record per CDR3 protein. The profile shows 170,000 or so distinct CDR3 sequences, about 6.3% of them singletons. This receptor was taken from a human donor who donated a stem cell graft to a child with Wiskott-Aldrich syndrome. Specimen: PBMCs from the stem cell graft donor, collected from the stem cell graft. This sequence joins TRBV10-3 and TRBJ2-1; 9 nucleotides agree with TRBD1. The CDR3 DNA follows: TGTGCCATCGCCGGGACAGGGTCCTACAATGAGCAGTTCTTC. Translated: CAIAGTGSYNEQFF.